The 11 T cell receptor beta chains listed next were all sequenced from one sample in a study of blood T cell repertoires in COVID-19. TCRdb's copy holds only in-frame clones and misses some; the assay was immunoSEQ multiplex PCR. This table holds about 180,000 clones, about 81% found once. The sample consisted of peripheral blood. The receptors come from a woman older than 75 with COVID-19, enrolled during active disease.

This chain joins TRBV6-7 and TRBJ1-2; tentative D call: TRBD1 (5 bases). TRBV6-7 is an ORF for which the function is uncertain. The germline V and J ends were trimmed by 6 bases and 0 bases, with 14 bases remaining between them. The CDR3 extends over 15 amino acids. The CDR3 DNA is TGTGCCAGCAGAAGCGGGACGGCAGCTAACTATGGCTACACCTTC. Translated: CASRSGTAANYGYTF.

This clone was seen just once. V is TRBV9 and J is TRBJ1-1, with a weak D call TRBD1 (6 bases). Germline V gene lookup returns CDR1 SGDLS and CDR2 YYNGEE. The germline V and J ends were trimmed by 0 bases and 1 base, with 7 bases remaining between them. The CDR3 is 14 amino acids. This CDR3 is CASSVGGPNTEAFF. Written as DNA, the CDR3 is TGTGCCAGCAGCGTAGGGGGGCCGAACACTGAAGCTTTCTTT. Using reference TRBV9 and TRBJ1-1 for the parts outside the CDR3, the full variable domain is DSGVTQTPKHLITATGQRVTLRCSPRSGDLSVYWYQQSLDQGLQFLIQYYNGEERAKGNILERFSAQQFPDLHSELNLSSLELGDSALYFCASSVGGPNTEAFFGQGTRLTVV.

Only one count was recorded for this clone. The chain combines TRBV5-4 with TRBJ2-7, with TRBD1 identical over 9 bases. Germline V gives CDR1 SGHNT, CDR2 YYREEE (reference sequence). The J segment lost 0 bases and the V segment lost 4 bases, leaving 2 bases of the junction unmatched. The CDR3 length is 14 residues. The DNA for the CDR3 is TGTGCCAGCAGCAGGGACAGGGTCTCCTACGAGCAGTACTTC. Amino acid sequence: CASSRDRVSYEQYF.

Many counts were recorded for this clone. The chain is built from TRBV5-1 and TRBJ2-2; no clear D. Trimming pared 2 bases from V and 6 bases from J, leaving 8 bases between. The germline V gene encodes CDR1 SGHRS and CDR2 YFSETQ. The CDR3 is made up of 13 amino acids. The CDR3 nucleotides are TGCGCCAGCAGCTTTCTGTCCGCCGGGGAGCTGTTTTTT. Encoded protein: CASSFLSAGELFF. Based on the CDR3 plus reference TRBV5-1 and TRBJ2-2, the full variable domain is KAGVTQTPRYLIKTRGQQVTLSCSPISGHRSVSWYQQTPGQGLQFLFEYFSETQRNKGNFPGRFSGRQFSNSRSEMNVSTLELGDSALYLCASSFLSAGELFFGEGSRLTVL.

The chain couples TRBV27 to TRBJ2-3; 7 bases line up with TRBD2. J gave up 4 bases and V 2 bases, and 3 bases lay outside the gene matches. Germline CDR1 and CDR2: MNHEY and SMNVEV (reference sequence). CDR3 length: 14 residues. Here the CDR3 DNA reads TGTGCCAGCAGTTTAGTTGGGGGGGCAGATACGCAGTATTTT. It encodes CASSLVGGADTQYF.

This clone was seen more than once but under ten times. The germline gene is not matched at one end of the junction; a read error may be the cause. J is TRBJ2-1 and V is TRBV7-7; possible D gene TRBD1, 6 bases. Germline V gives CDR1 SSHAT, CDR2 FNYEAQ (reference sequence). CDR3 size: 17 residues. The CDR3 nucleotides read TGTGCTAGCAGCCCGGACCAGGGGTACAAGATTTACAATGAGCAGTTCTTC. Translated: CASSPDQGYKIYNEQFF.

This chain connects TRBV6-1 to TRBJ2-4; D unclear. CDR1 is MNHNS, CDR2 SASEGT, per germline. The CDR3 length is 13 residues. V lost 1 base, J lost 13 bases, and 14 bases lay in between. The CDR3 DNA is TGTGCCAGCAGTGAAGGGGTCTGGGCAGCACAGTACTTC. Its protein product is CASSEGVWAAQYF.

This clone was detected only once. The rearrangement joins TRBV18 to TRBJ1-1, with 8 bases aligning to TRBD1. The CDR3 length is 13 residues. Germline CDR1 reads KGHSH; CDR2 reads LQKENI. V gave up 6 bases and J gave up 6 bases; unmatched junction bases: 6. This CDR3 reads CASSPDRAAEAFF. The CDR3 bases are TGTGCCAGCTCGCCGGACAGGGCTGCTGAAGCTTTCTTT.

The genes are TRBV11-1 and TRBJ2-1, with 8 bases lining up with TRBD2. Germline V gene data show CDR1 as SGHAT and CDR2 as FQDESV (reference sequence). V was clipped by 5 bases and J by 6 bases; unmatched bases: 12. The CDR3 sequence is 16 residues long. CDR3 bases: TGTGCCAGCAGCCCCCAACCGGGACTAGTAGGCAATGAGCAGTTCTTC. It codes for CASSPQPGLVGNEQFF.

This clone was observed a few times. The chain employs TRBV10-3 and TRBJ2-7, with 12 bases lining up with TRBD1. Germline V gene sequence: CDR1 ENHRY, CDR2 SYGVKD. The trim removed 10 bases at V and 0 bases at J, leaving 13 bases unmatched. This CDR3 has 17 amino acids. The CDR3 loop reads CASNPGQGARTSYEQYF. The CDR3 nucleotides are TGTGCCAGCAACCCGGGACAGGGGGCCCGAACCTCCTACGAGCAGTACTTC.

This chain links TRBV13 with TRBJ2-1, with D unclear. V was pared by 5 bases and J by 7 bases, with 9 bases between. CDR1 and CDR2 from the germline V gene are PRHDT and FYEKMQ (reference sequence). The CDR3 consists of 12 residues. The CDR3 nucleotides read TGTGCCAGCAGCATCCCAGGAAATGAGCAGTTCTTC. This sequence encodes CASSIPGNEQFF.